The present entry profiles one T cell receptor (beta chain) with its context. Its antigen remains unidentified. Resected material from corrective heart surgery provided the thymus tissue analysed. The data derive from a study of human thymus T cells. General study results and limits: There appeared to be biased usage of V and J genes in thymic and blood repertoires.

The CDR3 is 10 amino acids. V lost 8 bases and J lost 8, with 9 bases in between. Germline loops: CDR1 MNHNS, CDR2 SASEGT. Data came from immunoSEQ multiplex PCR; TCRdb stores just in-frame clones and leaves some out. Counted here are 60,000 to 75,000 clones, 85% to 95% occurring once; the ten biggest clones make up 0.03% to 0.035%. The clonotype originates from a girl less than two years old with a congenital heart defect but otherwise immunologically healthy. The sample consisted of thymus tissue. The J gene is TRBJ1-2, the V gene TRBV6-1; D is possibly TRBD1 (5 bases). The DNA of the CDR3 is TGTGCCAGCCAGGGTGACGGCTACACCTTC. Its protein product is CASQGDGYTF.